This T cell receptor (beta chain) comes out of a study of tumor-infiltrating lymphocytes in primary liver carcinoma (dated by TCRdb to the late 2010s). Regarding the complete study: Between November 2015 and March 2016, roughly 5 patients in China with histopathologically diagnosed primary liver carcinoma had their tumors surgically resected. Of the five patients, three men and two women aged 30 to 69 years, four had hepatocellular carcinoma and one had combined HCC and intrahepatic cholangiocarcinoma. Tumors of the five patients were stage T1-T3 N0M0 with maximum diameters of roughly 4.2 to 10 cm. Roughly 3.5 to 7.5 million productive TCRbeta reads were obtained per sample, and no significant difference in read depth was found between tissue types. The study combined TCRbeta repertoire sequencing, expression microarrays and whole-exome sequencing across five regions of each liver tumor, with adjacent normal tissue and blood. A total of roughly 35 specimens from 5 patients underwent TCRbeta repertoire sequencing, comprising roughly 25 tumor regions, 5 adjacent noncancerous liver tissues and 5 peripheral blood samples. Repertoires from technical replicates were highly reproducible, with mean shared-clone rates approximately 0.92 and correlation coefficients above 0.95. On the study overall, not on this receptor specifically: With just four or five patients in the study, the authors point out that the findings should be validated in a larger study. Repertoire overlap was found to be higher between tumor regions (mean around 35%) than between tumor-adjacent (17%) or tumor-blood (about 15%) pairs, consistent with antigen-driven expansion. Because sequencing covered only the TCR beta chain and unpaired alpha chains were not captured, true repertoire diversity is likely underestimated. Compared with blood, tumors had a significantly larger share of the repertoire taken up by the top 250 clones (p = 0.039). Since the samples were bulk and unsorted, there was no way to compare CD4+ and CD8+ T cell repertoires.

Blood RNA was extracted from unsorted whole blood using TRIzol reagent, and germline DNA was obtained with the DNeasy Blood & Tissue kit. At the time of sampling, the patients were treatment-naive and had chronic HBV infection. Around 4 milliliters of peripheral blood were collected into K2EDTA tubes before surgery. Trimming costs V 4 bases and J 5 bases, and their ends lie 11 bases apart. Reading the germline V gene gives CDR1 MNHNS and CDR2 SASEGT. Including the terminal cysteine and phenylalanine, the CDR3 comprises 13 residues. Solely the CDR3 DNA is kept, with 39 bases framed from the first base. With regard to this clonotype: Its antigen has not been determined. No base quality values were provided; no much bigger clone lies one nucleotide off.

TCRbeta-specific cDNA was reverse-transcribed from roughly 500 ng total RNA using a constant-region primer and ProtoScript II reverse transcriptase. Three nested multiplex PCR rounds, following a slightly modified ARM-PCR procedure, were used to build the TCRbeta libraries. Each of the first two PCR rounds ran for 10 cycles and used multiplex TRBV1-TRBV30 forward primers together with a Cbeta reverse primer. Sample barcodes and Illumina adapters were added in a final 25-cycle PCR using Deep VentR polymerase. Before sequencing, amplicons of 200-500 bp were gel-purified using a QIAquick gel extraction kit. An Illumina HiSeq 2500 was used to sequence the TCRbeta amplicons with 250-bp paired-end reads. The study's processing was this. To recover full CDR3 sequences, reads were quality-trimmed using Trimmomatic v0.33 and paired reads were then merged using FLASH v1.2.11. V, D and J germline segments were assigned to the rearranged TCRbeta sequences using MiGEC v1.2.1b. VDJtools v1.0.0 computed clonotype statistics and Shannon-Wiener diversity indices. To reduce sampling bias, subsequent analyses other than the diversity analysis used only the 250 most abundant clonotypes in each sample. TCRdb reprocessed the public reads (quality trimming at Q25 with fastp, clone calling with MiXCR) and kept in-frame beta chains. Rows matching on CDR3 protein sequence are summarized as one entry with the most common DNA and genes. The V and J calls reflect TCRdb's pipeline rather than the authors' work. In all, the sample holds 150,000 to 200,000 distinct CDR3 sequences, and about 60% of those were seen once. The ten most abundant clones make up around 68% of the sample.

The V gene is TRBV6-1 and the J gene is TRBJ2-5, with the D gene uncertain. Specimen: peripheral blood. This clonotype originated in a man aged 35 to 55 with primary liver carcinoma and hepatitis B virus infection. The DNA reads as follows: TGTGCCAGCAGTGCCCCCCAGACGGAGACCCAGTACTTC. Translation gives CASSAPQTETQYF.